This T cell receptor (beta chain) is from a study of CD8+ T cells in alopecia areata. Whole-study results and caveats: Alopecia totalis/universalis scalp especially showed more expanded CD8+ clones than normal scalp.

V lost 9 bases to trimming and J lost 6 bases, with 15 bases between them. The V gene's germline CDR1 is MNHNS and CDR2 SASEGT. The CDR3 consists of 13 residues. Points on this clone: Its specificity is not known.

Extracted RNA was reverse transcribed, and the resulting cDNA served as sequencing template. The repertoire was sequenced with immunoSEQ multiplex PCR; TCRdb's copy has only in-frame clones and lacks some. The data hold roughly 250,000 clones, with about 68% observed a single time. This rearrangement joins TRBV6-1 to TRBJ1-5; D call uncertain. The starting material was CD4+ T cells sorted from blood, obtained at week 0. The origin of this receptor is a human donor with alopecia areata. The CDR3 is CASEPGLRQPQHF. CDR3 sequence (DNA): TGTGCCAGTGAACCCGGCCTGCGTCAGCCCCAGCATTTT.